This T cell receptor beta chain stems from a study of T cells after yellow fever vaccination. Losses at the gene ends were 6 bases for V and 5 bases for J; bases not matched to a gene: 3. The CDR3 sequence is 13 residues long. In germline, CDR1 is ENHRY, CDR2 SYGVKD. This clonotype was observed many times. Its antigen is not identified. Whole-study results and caveats: Weaker, the secondary response had a peak occurring faster, on day 5 versus 15. Repertoires sorted by FACS could include abundant clonotypes that are contaminants from the bulk population. Most clones from primary vaccination resurfaced after the booster (approximately 96% CD4, 75% to 90% CD8).

A universal primer site and UMIs were added as TCR cDNA was made by 5'RACE template switching. TCRdb ran MiXCR on the 5' RACE reads and lists one entry per CDR3 protein. The sample records a few hundred thousand distinct CDR3 sequences, roughly 5.6% being singletons. The sequences come from CD4+ T cells sorted from PBMCs, collected on the day of the yellow fever booster vaccination. The sequence was collected from a man between 18 and 35 years old who received the YFV17D yellow fever vaccine. The chain has TRBV10-3 and TRBJ2-2; 7 bases align to TRBD1. CDR3 DNA: TGTGCCATCAGGCGACAGGGAACCGGGGAGCTGTTTTTT. It yields the protein CAIRRQGTGELFF.